The clone carrying this T cell receptor (beta chain) has only one observation. Primed by a sample-barcoded 5' primer and a J-beta primer mix, a second PCR proceeded for roughly 7 to 12 cycles. MiXCR, applied by TCRdb to the 5' RACE reads, yields one record per CDR3 protein. The sample holds about 1.4 million distinct CDR3 sequences, approximately 60% seen once. The data derive from a study of blood T cells in healthy people across ages. Sample donors were healthy Caucasian individuals that came from Russia, aged about 6 to 95. The sequenced sample consisted of blood. The clonotype originates from a man younger than 35 in good health.

The CDR3: CSARDGRAATYEQYF. CDR3 nucleotide sequence: TGCAGTGCTAGAGACGGACGAGCGGCAACCTACGAGCAGTACTTC. The V call is TRBV20-1, the J call TRBJ2-7; D possibly corresponds to TRBD2 (5 bases). The germline V gene has CDR1 DFQATT and CDR2 SNEGSKA (reference sequence). The CDR3 runs to 15 residues. Trimming left V 0 bases short and J 2 bases short, with 14 bases between.